The source of this T cell receptor (beta chain) is a study of T cell changes during pregnancy in multiple sclerosis (dated by TCRdb to about 2019). Regarding the study in general: Changes in the T cell repertoire over the course of pregnancy were examined in this study in women with multiple sclerosis.

Notes on this clone: There is no known antigen for this receptor. No much larger clone is present one base from it, and per-base qualities are unavailable.

The CDR1 and CDR2 encoded by the germline V gene are MRHNA and SNTAGT. CDR3 length: 21 amino acids, cysteine to phenylalanine. The read is trimmed to its CDR3 DNA, 63 bases read in frame from base 1. After removal of 0 bases from V and 1 base from J, the junction retains 14 bases not matched to a gene. The library was obtained by the immunoSEQ multiplex PCR assay. TCRdb re-hosts the immuneACCESS table, in-frame sequences only. Its copies lack some clones; in the studies checked, an unresolved V gene accounts for under half of them, and the cause for the rest is not known. The sample table contains about 40,000 clones; only one count was recorded for approximately 90% of them. The ten largest clones capture less than 1.5% of the sample.

Sequenced here: peripheral blood, sampled before pregnancy. This TCR came from a female donor with multiple sclerosis, enrolled in a pregnancy study. This sequence uses TRBV6-4 and TRBJ2-6, with 8 bases aligning to TRBD1. For the CDR3, the sequence is CASSDSRRTGTHFSGANVLTF. Read as DNA, the sequence is TGTGCCAGCAGTGACTCCCGCCGGACAGGGACCCATTTTTCTGGGGCCAACGTCCTGACTTTC.